This note documents a single TCR beta chain sequence. The record originates from a study of cytomegalovirus exposure and HLA in healthy donors. The PCR employed 60 Vbeta primers together with 13 Jbeta primers. This table comes from immunoSEQ multiplex PCR, and its TCRdb copy is limited to in-frame clones, with some not included. The sample carries about 110,000 clones, nearly 70% recorded once. V gave up 2 bases and J gave up 0 bases; unmatched junction bases: 3. The CDR3 spans 15 residues. CDR1 and CDR2 from the germline V gene are SGHDT and YYEEEE. This clonotype originated in a woman between 70 and 85 years old in good health and CMV-seropositive. This rearrangement joins TRBV5-6 to TRBJ1-1; 8 positions agree with TRBD1. Sequenced sample: PBMCs. DNA of the CDR3: TGTGCCAGCAGCTTAGGACAGGGCATGAACACTGAAGCTTTCTTT. As protein: CASSLGQGMNTEAFF.